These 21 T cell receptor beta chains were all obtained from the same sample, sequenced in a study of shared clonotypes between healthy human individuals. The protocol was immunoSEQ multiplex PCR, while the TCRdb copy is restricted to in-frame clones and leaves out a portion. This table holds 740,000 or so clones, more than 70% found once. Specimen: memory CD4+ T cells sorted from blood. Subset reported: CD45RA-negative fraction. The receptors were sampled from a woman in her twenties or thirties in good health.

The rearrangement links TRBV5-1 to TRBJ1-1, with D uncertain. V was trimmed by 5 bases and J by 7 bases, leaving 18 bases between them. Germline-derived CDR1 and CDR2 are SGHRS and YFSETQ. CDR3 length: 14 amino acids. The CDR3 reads CASRLFWTEREAFF. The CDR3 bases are TGCGCCAGCAGGCTTTTTTGGACGGAGCGTGAAGCTTTCTTT. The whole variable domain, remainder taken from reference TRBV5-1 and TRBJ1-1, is KAGVTQTPRYLIKTRGQQVTLSCSPISGHRSVSWYQQTPGQGLQFLFEYFSETQRNKGNFPGRFSGRQFSNSRSEMNVSTLELGDSALYLCASRLFWTEREAFFGQGTRLTVV.

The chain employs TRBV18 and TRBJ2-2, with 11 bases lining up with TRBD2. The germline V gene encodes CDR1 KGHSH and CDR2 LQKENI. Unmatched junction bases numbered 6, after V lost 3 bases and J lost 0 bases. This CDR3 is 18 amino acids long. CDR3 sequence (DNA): TGTGCCAGCTCACCTAGGCTAGCGGGAGGTACGAACACCGGGGAGCTGTTTTTT. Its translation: CASSPRLAGGTNTGELFF.

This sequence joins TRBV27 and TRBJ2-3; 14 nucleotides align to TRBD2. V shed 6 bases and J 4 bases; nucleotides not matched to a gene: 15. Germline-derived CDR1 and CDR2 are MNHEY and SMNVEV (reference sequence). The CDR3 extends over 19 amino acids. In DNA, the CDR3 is TGTGCCAGCAGCCCAGCAGGACTAGCGGGAGGTCGAGGGGCAGATACGCAGTATTTT. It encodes CASSPAGLAGGRGADTQYF.

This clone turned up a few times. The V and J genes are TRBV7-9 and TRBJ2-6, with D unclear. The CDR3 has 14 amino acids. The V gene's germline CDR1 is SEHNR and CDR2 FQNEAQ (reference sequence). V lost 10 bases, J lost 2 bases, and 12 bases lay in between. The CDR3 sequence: CAIGSGAGANVLTF. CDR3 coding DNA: TGTGCCATAGGGTCGGGCGCTGGGGCCAACGTCCTGACTTTC.

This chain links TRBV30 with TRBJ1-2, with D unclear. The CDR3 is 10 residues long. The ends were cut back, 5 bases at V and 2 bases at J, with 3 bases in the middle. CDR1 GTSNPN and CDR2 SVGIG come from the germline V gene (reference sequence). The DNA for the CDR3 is TGTGCCTGGGCGAACTATGGCTACACCTTC. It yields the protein CAWANYGYTF.

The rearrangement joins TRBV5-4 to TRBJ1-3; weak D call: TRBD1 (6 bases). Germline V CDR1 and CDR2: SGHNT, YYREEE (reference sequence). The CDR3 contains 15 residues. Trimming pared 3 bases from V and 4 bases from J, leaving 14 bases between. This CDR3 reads CASSSAGQHGNTIYF. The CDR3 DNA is TGTGCCAGCAGCTCGGCGGGACAACACGGAAACACCATATATTTT.

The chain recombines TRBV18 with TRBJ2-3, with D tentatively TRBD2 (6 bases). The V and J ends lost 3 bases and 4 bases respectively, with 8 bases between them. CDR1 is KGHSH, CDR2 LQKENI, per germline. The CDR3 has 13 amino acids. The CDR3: CASSPSSADTQYF. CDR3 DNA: TGTGCCAGCTCACCCTCTAGCGCAGATACGCAGTATTTT.

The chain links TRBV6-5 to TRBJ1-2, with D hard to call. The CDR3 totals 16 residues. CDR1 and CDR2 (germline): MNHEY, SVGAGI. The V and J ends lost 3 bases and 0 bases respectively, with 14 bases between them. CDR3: CASSYSTPGANYGYTF. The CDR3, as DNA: TGTGCCAGCAGTTATTCCACGCCTGGAGCTAACTATGGCTACACCTTC.

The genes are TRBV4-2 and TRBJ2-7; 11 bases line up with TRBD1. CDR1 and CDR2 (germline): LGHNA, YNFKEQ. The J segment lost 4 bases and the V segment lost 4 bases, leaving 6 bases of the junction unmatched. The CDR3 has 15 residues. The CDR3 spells CASSPGQGVRYEQYF. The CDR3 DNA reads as TGTGCCAGCAGCCCGGGACAGGGGGTGAGGTACGAGCAGTACTTC.

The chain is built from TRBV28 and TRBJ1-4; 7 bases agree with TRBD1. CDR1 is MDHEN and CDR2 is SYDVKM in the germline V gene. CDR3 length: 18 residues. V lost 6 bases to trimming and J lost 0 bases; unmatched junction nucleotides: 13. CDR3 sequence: CASSTTGQNSATNEKLFF. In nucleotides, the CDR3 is TGTGCCAGCAGCACCACGGGACAGAATAGTGCAACTAATGAAAAACTGTTTTTT. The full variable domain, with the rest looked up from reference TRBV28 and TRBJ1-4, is DVKVTQSSRYLVKRTGEKVFLECVQDMDHENMFWYRQDPGLGLRLIYFSYDVKMKEKGDIPEGYSVSREKKERFSLILESASTNQTSMYLCASSTTGQNSATNEKLFFGSGTQLSVL.

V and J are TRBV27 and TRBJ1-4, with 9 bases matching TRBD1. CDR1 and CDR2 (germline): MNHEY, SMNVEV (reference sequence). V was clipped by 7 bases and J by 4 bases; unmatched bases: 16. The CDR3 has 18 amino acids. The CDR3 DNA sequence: TGTGCCAGCACACACGACAAAACAGGGGGCACGGATAATGAAAAACTGTTTTTT. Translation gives CASTHDKTGGTDNEKLFF. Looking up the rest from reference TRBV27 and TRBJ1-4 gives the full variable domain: EAQVTQNPRYLITVTGKKLTVTCSQNMNHEYMSWYRQDPGLGLRQIYYSMNVEVTDKGDVPEGYKVSRKEKRNFPLILESPSPNQTSLYFCASTHDKTGGTDNEKLFFGSGTQLSVL.

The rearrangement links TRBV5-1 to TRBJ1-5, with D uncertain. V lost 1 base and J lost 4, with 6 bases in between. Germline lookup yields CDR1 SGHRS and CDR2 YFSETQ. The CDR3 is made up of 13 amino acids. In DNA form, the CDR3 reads TGCGCCAGCAGCTTGACAGTAAATCAGCCCCAGCATTTT. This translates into CASSLTVNQPQHF.

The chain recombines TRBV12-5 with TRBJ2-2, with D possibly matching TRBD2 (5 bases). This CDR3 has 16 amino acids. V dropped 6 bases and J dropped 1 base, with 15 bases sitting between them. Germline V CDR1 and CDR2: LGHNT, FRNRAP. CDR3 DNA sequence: TGTGCTAGTGGACCCCCGGGGTCTTTGAACACCGGGGAGCTGTTTTTT. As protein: CASGPPGSLNTGELFF. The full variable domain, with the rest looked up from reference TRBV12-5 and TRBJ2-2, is DARVTQTPRHKVTEMGQEVTMRCQPILGHNTVFWYRQTMMQGLELLAYFRNRAPLDDSGMPKDRFSAEMPDATLATLKIQPSEPRDSAVYFCASGPPGSLNTGELFFGEGSRLTVL.

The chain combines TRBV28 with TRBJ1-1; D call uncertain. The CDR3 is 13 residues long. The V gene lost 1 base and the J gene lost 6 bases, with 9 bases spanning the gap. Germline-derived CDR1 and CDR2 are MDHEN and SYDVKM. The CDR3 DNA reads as TGTGCCAGCAGTTTATTAGGTCCCGCTGAAGCTTTCTTT. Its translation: CASSLLGPAEAFF.

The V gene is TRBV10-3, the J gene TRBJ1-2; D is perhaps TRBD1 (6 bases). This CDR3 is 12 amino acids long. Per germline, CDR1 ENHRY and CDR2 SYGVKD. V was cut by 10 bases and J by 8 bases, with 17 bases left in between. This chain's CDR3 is CATRQDLGGYTF. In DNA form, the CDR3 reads TGTGCCACCAGACAGGACTTAGGAGGCTACACCTTC.

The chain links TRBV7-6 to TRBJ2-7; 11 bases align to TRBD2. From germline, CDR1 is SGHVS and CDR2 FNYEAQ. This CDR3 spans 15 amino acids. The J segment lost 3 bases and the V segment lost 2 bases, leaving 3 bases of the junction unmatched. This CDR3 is CASSLNSGRDYEQYF. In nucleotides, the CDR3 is TGTGCCAGCAGCTTAAATAGCGGGAGGGACTACGAGCAGTACTTC.

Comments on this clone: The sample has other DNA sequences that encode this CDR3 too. CDR3 in amino acids: CASSSSGATNEKLFF. The CDR3 DNA reads as TGTGCCAGCAGTAGTTCGGGGGCAACTAATGAAAAACTGTTTTTT. The chain joins TRBV27 to TRBJ1-4; D is possibly TRBD1 (5 bases). The germline V gene has CDR1 MNHEY and CDR2 SMNVEV (reference sequence). CDR3 length: 15 residues. Deletions cut 5 bases from V and 0 bases from J, with 10 bases between.

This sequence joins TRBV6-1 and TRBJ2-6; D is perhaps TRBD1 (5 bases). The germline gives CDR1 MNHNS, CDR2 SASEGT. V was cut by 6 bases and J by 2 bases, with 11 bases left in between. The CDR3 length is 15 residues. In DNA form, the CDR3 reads TGTGCCAGCAGAACCAGGGTCCCTGGGGCCAACGTCCTGACTTTC. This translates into CASRTRVPGANVLTF.

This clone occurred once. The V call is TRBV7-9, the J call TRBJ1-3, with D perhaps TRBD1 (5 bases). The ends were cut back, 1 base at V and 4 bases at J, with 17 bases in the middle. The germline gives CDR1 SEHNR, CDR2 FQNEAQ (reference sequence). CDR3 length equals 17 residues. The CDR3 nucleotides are TGTGCCAGCAGCTTAGGTGGTAGGGGACGAACGGGAAACACCATATATTTT. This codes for CASSLGGRGRTGNTIYF.

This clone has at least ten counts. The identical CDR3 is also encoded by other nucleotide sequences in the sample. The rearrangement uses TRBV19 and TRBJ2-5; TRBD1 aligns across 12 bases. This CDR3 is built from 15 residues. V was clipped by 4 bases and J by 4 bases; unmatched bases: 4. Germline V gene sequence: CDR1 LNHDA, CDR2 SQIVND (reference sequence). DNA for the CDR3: TGTGCCAGTAGTACCCCGGGACAGGGGGCAGAGACCCAGTACTTC. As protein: CASSTPGQGAETQYF.

CDR3 sequence (DNA): TGTGCCAGCAGCCAAGCAGGAGGATCTACTGAAGCTTTCTTT. It is translated as CASSQAGGSTEAFF. The V call is TRBV4-2, the J call TRBJ1-1; D remains unclear. From germline, CDR1 is LGHNA and CDR2 YNFKEQ. Trimming cost V 1 base and J 5 bases, with 11 bases left between them. This CDR3 contains 14 residues.